A single sample is the source of the 9 T cell receptor beta chains below, sequenced in a study of blood T cell repertoires in COVID-19. The data were produced by immunoSEQ multiplex PCR, yet TCRdb's version contains in-frame clones alone and is incomplete. Of 39,000 or so clones listed, around 82% were seen once; the top ten hold about 39%. The sample consisted of peripheral blood. The receptors originated from a man aged 35 to 55 with active or convalescent COVID-19.

The CDR3 nucleotides are TGTGCCAGCAGCTTTGGCCAGGGCACAGATACGCAGTATTTT. This gives the protein CASSFGQGTDTQYF. The chain joins TRBV7-9 to TRBJ2-3; D ambiguous. V was shortened by 3 bases and J by 1 base, with 8 bases between the two germline ends. The germline gives CDR1 SEHNR, CDR2 FQNEAQ (reference sequence). This CDR3 spans 14 amino acids.

The chain is built from TRBV6-5 and TRBJ2-3, with D perhaps TRBD2 (6 bases). Trimming left V 11 bases short and J 0 bases short, with 15 bases between. This CDR3 is 14 amino acids long. Germline V gene lookup returns CDR1 MNHEY and CDR2 SVGAGI. The CDR3 reads CASREAASTDTQYF. The CDR3 nucleotides are TGTGCCTCCAGGGAGGCAGCTAGCACAGATACGCAGTATTTT.

This chain uses TRBV30 with TRBJ2-2; no definite D call. The CDR3 consists of 12 residues. Trimming removed 2 bases at V and 8 bases at J, with 9 bases between. Germline V gene sequence: CDR1 GTSNPN, CDR2 SVGIG (reference sequence). The CDR3 coding sequence is TGTGCCTGGAGTTTTTCTCTTGGGGAGCTGTTTTTT. Amino acid sequence: CAWSFSLGELFF.

This chain joins TRBV2 and TRBJ1-5; D remains unclear. CDR1 and CDR2 (germline): SNHLY, FYNNEI. The CDR3 runs 13 residues. V was pared by 8 bases and J by 2 bases, with 10 bases between. The CDR3 loop reads CASQTEGNQPQHF. The CDR3 DNA follows: TGTGCCAGCCAGACTGAGGGCAATCAGCCCCAGCATTTT.

This rearrangement joins TRBV5-6 to TRBJ1-2; D is uncertain. The CDR3 has 13 amino acids. Germline V lookup: CDR1 SGHDT, CDR2 YYEEEE. The ends were cut back, 4 bases at V and 4 bases at J, with 11 bases in the middle. Here the CDR3 DNA reads TGTGCCAGCAGCCTGAAAGGGAGCTATGGCTACACCTTC. Residues: CASSLKGSYGYTF.

The rearrangement uses TRBV6-5 and TRBJ2-7, with 7 bases aligning to TRBD1. The CDR3 is made up of 13 amino acids. The ends lost 5 bases at V and 2 bases at J; junction bases unmatched: 3. Germline V gene lookup returns CDR1 MNHEY and CDR2 SVGAGI. The CDR3 protein is CASSRQGPYEQYF. The CDR3 DNA reads TGTGCCAGCAGTAGACAGGGTCCCTACGAGCAGTACTTC.

Only one count was recorded for this clone. This chain links TRBV6-2 or TRBV6-3 with TRBJ2-1; a possible D gene is TRBD2 (7 bases). V lost 0 bases, J lost 6 bases, and 18 bases lay in between. CDR1 is MNHEY and CDR2 is SVGEGT in the germline V gene. The CDR3 consists of 17 residues. For the CDR3, the DNA is TGTGCCAGCAGTTACTCTGGGGGGCGGGGGCCTCGCAATGAGCAGTTCTTC. Translation: CASSYSGGRGPRNEQFF.

The chain uses TRBV5-6 and TRBJ1-1; tentatively, D is TRBD1 (5 bases). The CDR3 has 15 amino acids. Deletions cut 4 bases from V and 1 base from J, with 14 bases between. From germline, CDR1 is SGHDT and CDR2 YYEEEE. Here the CDR3 DNA reads TGTGCCAGCAGCGATCGACTCACAGGGAACACTGAAGCTTTCTTT. Protein sequence: CASSDRLTGNTEAFF. Variable domain in full (rest from reference TRBV5-6 and TRBJ1-1): DAGVTQSPTHLIKTRGQQVTLRCSPKSGHDTVSWYQQALGQGPQFIFQYYEEEERQRGNFPDRFSGHQFPNYSSELNVNALLLGDSALYLCASSDRLTGNTEAFFGQGTRLTVV.

The CDR3 bases are TGTGCCAGCGGTGGACTAGCGGGAGGAATTCTAGCCAAAAACATTCAGTACTTC. The encoded protein is CASGGLAGGILAKNIQYF. The rearrangement uses TRBV6-1 and TRBJ2-4; 14 bases align to TRBD2. The CDR3 runs to 18 residues. CDR1 is MNHNS, CDR2 SASEGT, per germline. V lost 8 bases and J lost 0; bases outside the gene matches: 9.